This T cell receptor beta chain was sequenced during a study of T cells in Graves' hyperthyroidism and ophthalmopathy. After removal of 3 bases from V and 6 bases from J, the junction contained 1 base not matched to a gene. The CDR3 is made up of 13 amino acids. Regions amplified from RNA transcripts were the TCR beta CDR3 regions. First-round RT-PCR targeting the TCR CDR3 was performed with the HTBI primer set. A single record per CDR3 protein comes from TCRdb applying MiXCR to the multiplex PCR reads. This sample has under 400,000 distinct CDR3 sequences, with less than 20% found just once. This clonotype was found many times.

V and J are TRBV12-3 or TRBV12-4 and TRBJ2-1; 8 bases line up with TRBD2. The sequencing sample was made of blood. The sequence came from a woman aged 18-30 years with Graves' hyperthyroidism that later progressed to Graves' ophthalmopathy. The CDR3 sequence: CASSLTSANEQFF. In DNA form, the CDR3 reads TGTGCCAGCAGTTTGACTAGCGCCAATGAGCAGTTCTTC.